Below, 21 T cell receptor beta chains from the same sample are listed, as sequenced in a study of tumor and adjacent non-tumor tissue in lung cancer. A modified ARM-PCR protocol with three rounds of nested PCR amplified TCRbeta. TCRdb fed the multiplex PCR reads into MiXCR, producing one record per CDR3 protein. This sample yields about 110,000 distinct CDR3 sequences, of which about 87% are seen a single time; 20% to 25% belongs to the top ten. RNA was extracted from bulk tissue without any cell sorting. The specimen sequenced was lung tumor tissue. The receptors were gathered from a man between 65 and 85 years old with non-small cell lung cancer.

Comment on this clonotype: Germline and junction disagree at one end, which may indicate a read error. The chain carries TRBV5-4 and TRBJ2-3; 9 bases align to TRBD2. The CDR3 totals 15 residues. Germline CDR1 and CDR2: SGHNT and YYREEE (reference sequence). The CDR3 is CPSSRRGGQADTQYF. The CDR3 nucleotides read TGTCCCAGCAGCAGGCGGGGGGGCCAGGCAGATACGCAGTATTTT. The full variable domain, in which reference TRBV5-4 and TRBJ2-3 provide the parts outside the CDR3, is ETGVTQSPTHLIKTRGQQVTLRCSSQSGHNTVSWYQQALGQGPQFIFQYYREEENGRGNFPPRFSGLQFPNYSSELNVNALELDDSALYLCPSSRRGGQADTQYFGPGTRLTVL.

Regarding this clonotype: Relative to the germline gene, one junction end is altered; a read error may explain this. The chain has TRBV11-2 and TRBJ1-4; the D is unclear. The CDR3 has 15 residues. Germline V gives CDR1 SGHAT, CDR2 FQNNGV. The CDR3, as DNA: TGTACCAGCAGCAGATGTGAGACAAGTAATGAAAAACTGTTTTTT. Residues: CTSSRCETSNEKLFF.

This clonotype came up a few times. The chain recombines TRBV11-1 with TRBJ2-1; 12 bases align to TRBD2. Germline CDR1 and CDR2: SGHAT and FQDESV (reference sequence). V trimming: 3 bases; J trimming: 7 bases; junction bases outside the gene matches: 13. This CDR3 is built from 18 residues. DNA for the CDR3: TGTGCCAGCAGCTTGATGGGGAGAACTAGCGGGAGGCCGAATGAGCAGTTCTTC. Translation gives CASSLMGRTSGRPNEQFF.

This clonotype was counted once. At one end the junction does not follow the germline gene, possibly because of a read error. The chain couples TRBV5-4 to TRBJ2-1; possibly TRBD1 or TRBD2 for D (5 bases each). CDR1 is SGHNT and CDR2 is YYREEE in the germline V gene (reference sequence). The CDR3 is 15 amino acids. The CDR3 DNA is TGTACCAGCAGCTTTGGGGGTAGGGTGGTGAATGAGCAGTTCTTC. Its translation is CTSSFGGRVVNEQFF.

Worth noting for this clonotype: A read error may account for a junction end that differs from germline. J is TRBJ1-2 and V is TRBV11-3, with D hard to call. CDR1 is SGHNT, CDR2 YENEEA, per germline. This CDR3 has 15 residues. CDR3 DNA: TGTGCCAGCAGCCTAGACCACGAACGGACCTATGGCTACACCTTC. The encoded protein is CASSLDHERTYGYTF.

This clonotype was counted ten times or more. This chain uses TRBV7-3 with TRBJ2-1; possible D gene TRBD2, 6 bases. Germline CDR1 and CDR2: SGHTA and FQGTGA. V was shortened by 3 bases and J by 4 bases, with 13 bases between the two germline ends. This CDR3 contains 15 residues. This chain's CDR3 is CASSFYGSRYNEQFF. Written as DNA, the CDR3 is TGTGCCAGCAGCTTTTACGGGAGTAGGTACAATGAGCAGTTCTTC.

This clonotype was found once. This chain joins TRBV12-3 or TRBV12-4 and TRBJ1-1, with D possibly being TRBD1 (6 bases). This CDR3 is built from 14 residues. Trimming took off 4 bases at V and 9 bases at J, with 18 bases between the two ends. The CDR3 nucleotides are TGTGCCAGCAGTTCCCGAGGGGGGACCTATAAAGCTTTCTTT. Protein product: CASSSRGGTYKAFF.

Details on this clonotype: A much more abundant neighbour one base away suggests this may be a read error. The genes are TRBV5-1 and TRBJ2-2; D ambiguous. The germline CDR1 and CDR2 sequences are SGHRS and YFSETQ. V shed 0 bases and J shed 3 bases, with 9 bases lying between them. The CDR3 runs 15 residues. The CDR3 reads CASSLAASDTGELFF. CDR3 DNA sequence: TGCGCCAGCAGCTTGGCGGCTTCGGACACCGGGGAGCTGTTTTTT.

The V call is TRBV4-1, the J call TRBJ1-5, with 9 bases lining up with TRBD1. The CDR3 totals 15 residues. V lost 4 bases and J lost 5; bases outside the gene matches: 6. Germline V gene sequence: CDR1 MGHRA, CDR2 YSYEKL. CDR3 DNA: TGCGCCAGCAGCCCGGGACAGGGTCTTCATCAGCCCCAGCATTTT. Amino acid sequence: CASSPGQGLHQPQHF.

Comments on this clonotype: This may be a read error: a much more frequent sequence differs by one nucleotide. This chain links TRBV7-2 with TRBJ1-1, with D maybe TRBD1 (6 bases). The length of the CDR3 is 15 residues. Germline V gives CDR1 SGHTA, CDR2 FQGNSA. The CDR3 DNA follows: TGTGCCAGCAGCCCCCGCTGGACAGCGAACATTGAAGCTTTCTTT. This sequence encodes CASSPRWTANIEAFF.

Many counts were recorded for this clonotype. J is TRBJ2-1 and V is TRBV6-2 or TRBV6-3; D remains unclear. Trimming removed 4 bases at V and 7 bases at J, with 11 bases between. The CDR3 sequence is 13 residues long. Germline V gene data show CDR1 as MNHEY and CDR2 as SVGEGT. In DNA, the CDR3 is TGTGCCAGCAGTTGGCGGCCAGAGAATGAGCAGTTCTTC. Its protein product is CASSWRPENEQFF.

The rearrangement uses TRBV20-1 and TRBJ2-1; 7 positions match TRBD1. The CDR3 has 16 amino acids. Per germline, CDR1 DFQATT and CDR2 SNEGSKA (reference sequence). J was trimmed by 8 bases and V by 3 bases; bases with no gene match: 16. The CDR3 here is CSASGRTGRLVYEQFF. As DNA, the CDR3 is TGCAGTGCTAGCGGAAGGACAGGCCGTCTCGTCTATGAGCAGTTCTTC.

With respect to this clonotype: At one of its ends the junction is not consistent with the germline gene, which may arise from a read error. V usage is TRBV7-9 and J usage is TRBJ2-7; 9 nucleotides align to TRBD1. The CDR3 covers 15 residues. Germline V gene sequence: CDR1 SEHNR, CDR2 FQNEAQ (reference sequence). CDR3: CVSSSKRDRAYEQYF. The CDR3 nucleotides are TGTGTCAGCAGTTCCAAGCGGGACAGGGCCTACGAGCAGTACTTC.

Remarks on this clonotype: The junction departs from germline at one end; a sequencing error may be responsible. The V call is TRBV11-3, the J call TRBJ1-1, with 7 bases matching TRBD1. This CDR3 is built from 16 residues. Germline assignment: CDR1 SGHNT and CDR2 YENEEA. CDR3 protein: CVSSIKTGWMNTEAIF. The CDR3, as DNA: TGTGTCAGCAGCATAAAGACAGGGTGGATGAACACTGAAGCTATCTTT.

Turning to this clonotype: Lacking the conserved final phenylalanine or tryptophan, this CDR3 likely reflects a read error. This chain joins TRBV12-3 or TRBV12-4 and TRBJ2-5; 7 positions agree with TRBD1. The CDR3 has 14 amino acids. The CDR3 here is CACSFRDRQETQYL. The CDR3 nucleotides are TGTGCCTGCAGTTTTAGGGACAGACAGGAGACCCAGTACTTA.

Details on this clonotype: Because the CDR3 is missing its conserved closing phenylalanine or tryptophan, this is likely a read error. The limits of the CDR3 on the DNA are not certain, so only TCRdb's listed CDR3 is given. The rearrangement links TRBV12-3 or TRBV12-4 to TRBJ2-7; the table gives TRBD1 as D, unverified against the DNA. The CDR3 length is 14 residues, termini included. This CDR3 reads CASSPRGEIYERYY.

In regard to this clonotype: A single base separates this from a much larger clone, so it may be a read error. The CDR3 reads CANSLAGDIGELFF. The CDR3 bases are TGTGCCAACTCCTTGGCAGGAGATATCGGGGAGCTGTTTTTT. This rearrangement joins TRBV2 to TRBJ2-2, with D unclear. Trimming took 10 bases from V and 7 from J, leaving 19 bases between them. The CDR3 contains 14 residues. Germline assignment: CDR1 SNHLY and CDR2 FYNNEI.

V and J are TRBV7-9 and TRBJ2-5; tentative D call: TRBD2 (5 bases). Trimming removed 1 base from V and 14 bases from J, with 23 bases in between. This CDR3 has 15 residues. CDR1 is SEHNR, CDR2 FQNEAQ, per germline (reference sequence). CDR3 nucleotide sequence: TGTGCCAGCAGCTTAGTCGTGAGGGCCCGAGAGACTCAATACTTC. Translated, it gives CASSLVVRARETQYF.

Note on this clonotype: One end of the junction does not line up with germline, which may come from a read error. The J gene is TRBJ2-2, the V gene TRBV10-3; D tentatively reads TRBD1 or TRBD2 (5 bases each). Germline CDR1 and CDR2: ENHRY and SYGVKD. The CDR3 runs to 16 residues. CDR3 sequence (DNA): TGTGCCATCACTGGGTGGGCTGCCCCGGGTACCGGGGACCTGTTTTTT. Translated, it gives CAITGWAAPGTGDLFF.

Worth noting for this clonotype: An end of the junction differs from the germline gene, which may be a read error. The chain links TRBV11-2 to TRBJ1-6, with 10 bases aligning to TRBD1. Germline V gene data show CDR1 as SGHAT and CDR2 as FQNNGV. This CDR3 spans 18 amino acids. The CDR3 sequence: CASSPRTGGSPYNSPLHF. Here the CDR3 DNA reads TGTGCTAGCAGCCCGAGGACAGGGGGAAGCCCCTATAATTCACCCCTCCATTTT.

Turning to this clonotype: An end of the junction does not agree with germline; a read error may underlie this. The chain combines TRBV11-2 with TRBJ2-3, with D uncertain. The CDR3 is made up of 14 amino acids. Germline CDR1 SGHAT, CDR2 FQNNGV. The CDR3 DNA reads as TGTGTCAGCAGGCCCCTGGAGAGCACAGATACGCAGTATTTT. Amino acids: CVSRPLESTDTQYF. Complete variable domain (other parts from reference TRBV11-2 and TRBJ2-3): EAGVAQSPRYKIIEKRQSVAFWCNPISGHATLYWYQQILGQGPKLLIQFQNNGVVDDSQLPKDRFSAERLKGVDSTLKIQPAKLEDSAVYLCVSRPLESTDTQYFGPGTRLTVL.